This T cell receptor (beta chain) was captured by sequencing in a study of T cell repertoires in aging, cancer and after chemotherapy. The study, taken as a whole, reports: Rebound thymic output was suggested by rising median generation probability during chemotherapy in each cancer cohort. In cancer patients, declining TCR diversity with age involved lost richness and lost evenness.

Rearranged V-D-J TRB sequences were amplified with a mixed TRB-A/B primer pool. TCRdb reprocessed the multiplex PCR reads via MiXCR and lists one record per CDR3 protein. The sample shows 2,000 to 3,000 distinct CDR3 sequences, around half of them seen only once. Amplification of TCR beta used genomic DNA extracted from peripheral blood. Comments on this clonotype: As yet, its antigen is unknown.

CDR1 is LNHDA and CDR2 is SQIVND in the germline V gene (reference sequence). This CDR3 is built from 15 residues. Trimming shortened V by 1 base and J by 3 bases, and 9 bases separated the two germline ends. The TCR was taken from a human donor with a blood cancer. Sequencing used blood. The rearrangement uses TRBV19 and TRBJ1-4; D unresolved. CDR3: CASSIGGQANEKLFF. The CDR3 bases are TGTGCCAGTAGTATAGGAGGGCAGGCTAATGAAAAACTGTTTTTT.